The subject of this entry is one TCR beta chain. Here immunoSEQ multiplex PCR was the method, and the copy in TCRdb shows in-frame clones only, minus some. The table has roughly 35,000 clones, over 75% seen once; the top ten hold 14% to 15%. This sample is drawn from a study of blood T cell repertoires in COVID-19. The sample consisted of peripheral blood. This clonotype was sampled from a man in his fifties or sixties with active COVID-19.

CDR3 residues: CATLGDGETQYF. CDR3 bases: TGTGCCACCCTGGGAGATGGGGAGACCCAGTACTTC. The rearrangement uses TRBV19 and TRBJ2-5, with D possibly TRBD2 on 5 matching bases. The CDR3 totals 12 residues. Germline assignment: CDR1 LNHDA and CDR2 SQIVND (reference sequence). V gave up 10 bases and J gave up 5 bases, with 14 bases separating them. Using reference TRBV19 and TRBJ2-5 for the parts outside the CDR3, the full variable domain is DGGITQSPKYLFRKEGQNVTLSCEQNLNHDAMYWYRQDPGQGLRLIYYSQIVNDFQKGDIAEGYSVSREKKESFPLTVTSAQKNPTAFYLCATLGDGETQYFGPGTRLLVL.